Listed below are T cell receptor beta chains from one sample, sequenced in a study of response to subunit inactivated influenza vaccine. TCRdb re-analysed the RT-PCR reads in MiXCR, keeping a single row per CDR3 protein. The repertoire consists of 600,000 to 850,000 distinct CDR3 sequences, with 12% to 15% occurring once and the leading ten covering roughly 7.2%. The material was PBMCs from blood, obtained around 15 days before vaccination. The receptors here all came from a man aged 50-60 years who received an inactivated influenza vaccine. The CDR3 runs from the conserved cysteine through the conserved F or W. The order of the fields is clone size, V gene, D gene, J gene, CDR3 DNA, CDR3 protein. D genes are given only for firm matches. Not every row has a clone size; where given, it reads once, few, many or a size class.

abundance: many; v_gene: TRBV28; d_gene: TRBD1; j_gene: TRBJ1-2; CDR3nt: TGTGCCAGCAGAATTCCGACAGGGAAAGCTAACTATGGCTACACCTTC; CDR3aa: CASRIPTGKANYGYTF
abundance: few; v_gene: TRBV10-3; d_gene: .; j_gene: TRBJ1-1; CDR3nt: TGTGCCATCAGTGAGTCGTGGGGCACTGAAGCTTTCTTT; CDR3aa: CAISESWGTEAFF
abundance: .; v_gene: TRBV4-1; d_gene: .; j_gene: TRBJ2-1; CDR3nt: TGCGCCAGCAGCCAAGCAGGGTTTTTCTCCTACAATGAGCAGTTCTTC; CDR3aa: CASSQAGFFSYNEQFF
abundance: few; v_gene: TRBV20-1; d_gene: TRBD2; j_gene: TRBJ2-3; CDR3nt: TGCAGTGCTAGACCTAGCGGGGGGATTCGAGATACGCAGTATTTT; CDR3aa: CSARPSGGIRDTQYF
abundance: .; v_gene: TRBV10-3; d_gene: .; j_gene: TRBJ2-2; CDR3nt: TGTGCCATCGGCGAAGTACCGAACACCGGGGAGCTGTTTTTT; CDR3aa: CAIGEVPNTGELFF
abundance: few; v_gene: TRBV12-3/TRBV12-4; d_gene: .; j_gene: TRBJ1-2; CDR3nt: TGTGCCAGCAGTTATGGGCCCAGGCAAGGAGGCTACACCTTC; CDR3aa: CASSYGPRQGGYTF
abundance: .; v_gene: TRBV20-1; d_gene: .; j_gene: TRBJ2-5; CDR3nt: TGCAGTGCTAGATCCCGGGCAGGGAGGGAGACCCAGTACTTC; CDR3aa: CSARSRAGRETQYF
abundance: .; v_gene: TRBV24-1; d_gene: TRBD1; j_gene: TRBJ2-5; CDR3nt: TGTGCCACCAGTGATCCGGCTGGGACAGGCCAAGAGACCCAGTACTTC; CDR3aa: CATSDPAGTGQETQYF
abundance: .; v_gene: TRBV7-9; d_gene: TRBD2; j_gene: TRBJ2-7; CDR3nt: TGTGCCAGCAGCTTCGCTAGCGGGAGCGTCAACGAGCAGTACTTC; CDR3aa: CASSFASGSVNEQYF
abundance: many; v_gene: TRBV6-2/TRBV6-3; d_gene: TRBD1; j_gene: TRBJ2-1; CDR3nt: TGTGCCAGCAGTCAGGGGACAGGGCTGGCGAATGAGCAGTTCTTC; CDR3aa: CASSQGTGLANEQFF
abundance: few; v_gene: TRBV10-3; d_gene: TRBD1; j_gene: TRBJ2-7; CDR3nt: TGTGCCATCAGAGAGGACAGGGCTAGCTACTACGAGCAGTACTTC; CDR3aa: CAIREDRASYYEQYF
abundance: .; v_gene: TRBV28; d_gene: .; j_gene: TRBJ2-7; CDR3nt: TGTGCCAGCAGTTCCACCTACGGGGGGCGAAATCCCTACGAGCAGTACTTC; CDR3aa: CASSSTYGGRNPYEQYF
abundance: few; v_gene: TRBV5-1; d_gene: TRBD1; j_gene: TRBJ2-7; CDR3nt: TGCGCCAGCAGCCCCGGAACAGGGGCCCTCCAATATTTCTCCTACGAGCAGTACTTC; CDR3aa: CASSPGTGALQYFSYEQYF
abundance: .; v_gene: TRBV6-1; d_gene: .; j_gene: TRBJ2-7; CDR3nt: TGTGCCAGCAGGGACAGTACGACCTACGAGCAGTACTTC; CDR3aa: CASRDSTTYEQYF
abundance: few; v_gene: TRBV7-9; d_gene: .; j_gene: TRBJ2-7; CDR3nt: TGTGCCAGTGGCGGAGGGGTGGATCGGAGTTACGAGCAGTACTTC; CDR3aa: CASGGGVDRSYEQYF
abundance: .; v_gene: TRBV5-1; d_gene: .; j_gene: TRBJ2-3; CDR3nt: TGCGCCAGCAGCTTGGATCAGGGACTCACAGATACGCAGTATTTT; CDR3aa: CASSLDQGLTDTQYF
abundance: many; v_gene: TRBV20-1; d_gene: .; j_gene: TRBJ2-5; CDR3nt: TGCAGTGGCGTGATGGAGACCCAGTACTTC; CDR3aa: CSGVMETQYF
abundance: .; v_gene: TRBV5-1; d_gene: .; j_gene: TRBJ2-7; CDR3nt: TGCGCCAGCAGCTTGGGGGGATTTGCAAGTGGCTACGAGCAGTACTTC; CDR3aa: CASSLGGFASGYEQYF
abundance: .; v_gene: TRBV5-6; d_gene: .; j_gene: TRBJ1-1; CDR3nt: TGTGCCAGCAGCTCCCAGGCAACTGAAGCTTTCTTT; CDR3aa: CASSSQATEAFF
abundance: few; v_gene: TRBV29-1; d_gene: .; j_gene: TRBJ2-1; CDR3nt: TGCAGCGTTGCTTCCGAGGTGGGCAATGAGCAGTTCTTC; CDR3aa: CSVASEVGNEQFF
abundance: few; v_gene: TRBV4-3; d_gene: .; j_gene: TRBJ2-3; CDR3nt: TGCGCCAGCAGCCAAGGGTTTCGCCGGGGGAGCACAGATACGCAGTATTTT; CDR3aa: CASSQGFRRGSTDTQYF
abundance: once; v_gene: TRBV4-1; d_gene: .; j_gene: TRBJ2-7; CDR3nt: TGCGCCAGCAGCCAGCCGGGACACGTCCCCAACGAGCAGTACTTC; CDR3aa: CASSQPGHVPNEQYF
abundance: .; v_gene: TRBV3-1; d_gene: TRBD1; j_gene: TRBJ1-1; CDR3nt: TGTGCCAGCAGCCCTACGCCGGGACAGGGTCCTGAAGCTTTCTTT; CDR3aa: CASSPTPGQGPEAFF
abundance: .; v_gene: TRBV20-1; d_gene: .; j_gene: TRBJ2-2; CDR3nt: TGCAGTGCTAGAGATTGGGGGAGGTTGCCGGGGGAGCTGTTTTTT; CDR3aa: CSARDWGRLPGELFF
abundance: few; v_gene: TRBV30; d_gene: .; j_gene: TRBJ2-1; CDR3nt: TGTGCCTGGAGTGTAGGGGCTGGGTACAATGAGCAGTTCTTC; CDR3aa: CAWSVGAGYNEQFF
abundance: .; v_gene: TRBV4-1; d_gene: TRBD2; j_gene: TRBJ2-1; CDR3nt: TGCGCCAGCAGCCAGAACTTGGGACTACGCTACAATGAGCAGTTCTTC; CDR3aa: CASSQNLGLRYNEQFF
abundance: few; v_gene: TRBV24-1; d_gene: TRBD1; j_gene: TRBJ2-5; CDR3nt: TGTGCCACCAGTGATCTCGACAGGGACCAAGAGACCCAGTACTTC; CDR3aa: CATSDLDRDQETQYF